The 7 T cell receptor beta chains below come from one sample, sequenced in a study of T cell responses to AZD1222 COVID-19 vaccine. TCRdb keeps only in-frame clones here, not all; method: immunoSEQ multiplex PCR. The sample lists 65,000 to 70,000 clones; roughly 90% were seen once. Sequencing used peripheral blood, obtained on day 0 of AZD1222 vaccination. These receptors were collected from an adult in good health.

The V call is TRBV7-9, the J call TRBJ2-3, with D unclear. Trimming removed 1 base at V and 1 base at J, with 9 bases between. CDR3 size: 15 residues. Germline V gene sequence: CDR1 SEHNR, CDR2 FQNEAQ (reference sequence). The CDR3: CASSLGRGRTDTQYF. The CDR3, as DNA: TGTGCCAGCAGCTTAGGTAGAGGACGCACAGATACGCAGTATTTT.

This CDR3 is CASSQEGQGHNSPLHF. CDR3 coding DNA: TGCGCCAGCAGCCAAGAAGGGCAGGGCCATAATTCACCCCTCCACTTT. The genes are TRBV4-3 and TRBJ1-6; TRBD1 might be the D (5 bases). Trimming took off 0 bases at V and 5 bases at J, with 11 bases between the two ends. CDR3 length equals 16 residues. CDR1 is LGHNA, CDR2 YSLEER, per germline.

This sequence joins TRBV27 and TRBJ1-6; 7 bases fit TRBD1. The CDR3 contains 16 residues. V was pared by 0 bases and J by 9 bases, with 8 bases of the junction left unmatched. Germline-derived CDR1 and CDR2 are MNHEY and SMNVEV (reference sequence). The CDR3 region has the DNA TGTGCCAGCAGTTTATCGGTACCGGGACAGACTTCACCCCTCCACTTT. This sequence encodes CASSLSVPGQTSPLHF.

Remarks on this clone: Distinct nucleotide sequences in the sample also encode this CDR3. The rearrangement links TRBV14 to TRBJ1-2; D gene uncertain. The CDR3 consists of 14 residues. The germline gives CDR1 SGHDN, CDR2 FVKESK. V was shortened by 1 base and J by 0 bases, with 6 bases between the two germline ends. CDR3 DNA sequence: TGTGCCAGCAGCCAAGGTGTAGCTAACTATGGCTACACCTTC. This codes for CASSQGVANYGYTF.

This chain links TRBV18 with TRBJ2-1; 14 bases are a match to TRBD2. There are 15 residues in the CDR3. Germline CDR1 KGHSH, CDR2 LQKENI. J gave up 9 bases and V 7 bases, and 8 bases lay outside the gene matches. CDR3 protein: CASYWTSGRYPEQFF. Written as DNA, the CDR3 is TGTGCCAGCTACTGGACTAGCGGGAGGTATCCTGAGCAGTTCTTC.

The V and J genes are TRBV7-2 and TRBJ2-1; TRBD2 matches at 8 bases. This CDR3 has 14 amino acids. J gave up 5 bases and V 5 bases, and 5 bases lay outside the gene matches. Germline V gene sequence: CDR1 SGHTA, CDR2 FQGNSA. The CDR3 bases are TGTGCCAGCAGCCCACCGGGACTAGACAATGAGCAGTTCTTC. It specifies CASSPPGLDNEQFF.

The chain joins TRBV30 to TRBJ1-5; TRBD1 matches at 7 bases. This CDR3 comprises 13 residues. Germline-derived CDR1 and CDR2 are GTSNPN and SVGIG (reference sequence). V shed 3 bases, J shed 7 bases, and the junction held 6 bases outside the gene matches. The CDR3 spells CAWSQGGKQPQHF. The DNA of the CDR3 is TGTGCCTGGAGCCAGGGGGGAAAGCAGCCCCAGCATTTT.